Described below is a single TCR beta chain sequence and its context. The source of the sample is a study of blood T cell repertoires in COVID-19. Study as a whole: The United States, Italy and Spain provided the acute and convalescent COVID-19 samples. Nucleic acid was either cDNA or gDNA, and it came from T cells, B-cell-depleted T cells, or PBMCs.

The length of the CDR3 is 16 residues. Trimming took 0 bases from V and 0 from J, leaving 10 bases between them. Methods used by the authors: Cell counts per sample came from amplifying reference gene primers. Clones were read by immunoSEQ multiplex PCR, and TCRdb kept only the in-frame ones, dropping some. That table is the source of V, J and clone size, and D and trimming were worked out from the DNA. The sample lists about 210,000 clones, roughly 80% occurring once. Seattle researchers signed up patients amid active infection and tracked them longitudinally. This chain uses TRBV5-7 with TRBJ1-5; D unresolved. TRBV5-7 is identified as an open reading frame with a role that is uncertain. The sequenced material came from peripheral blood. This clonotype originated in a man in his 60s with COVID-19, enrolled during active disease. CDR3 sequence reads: CASSLVSQVSNQPQHF. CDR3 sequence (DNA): TGTGCCAGCAGCTTGGTAAGTCAGGTTAGCAATCAGCCCCAGCATTTT.